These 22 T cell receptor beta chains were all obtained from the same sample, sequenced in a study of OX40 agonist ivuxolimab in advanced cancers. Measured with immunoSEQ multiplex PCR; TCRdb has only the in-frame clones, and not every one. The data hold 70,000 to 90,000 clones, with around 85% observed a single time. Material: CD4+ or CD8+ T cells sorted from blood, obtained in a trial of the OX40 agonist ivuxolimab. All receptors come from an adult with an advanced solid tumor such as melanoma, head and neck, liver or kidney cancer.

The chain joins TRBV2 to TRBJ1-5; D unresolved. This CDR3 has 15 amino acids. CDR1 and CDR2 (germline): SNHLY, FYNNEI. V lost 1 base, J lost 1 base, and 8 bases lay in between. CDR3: CASSEGAASNQPQHF. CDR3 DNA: TGTGCCAGCAGTGAAGGGGCCGCCAGCAATCAGCCCCAGCATTTT.

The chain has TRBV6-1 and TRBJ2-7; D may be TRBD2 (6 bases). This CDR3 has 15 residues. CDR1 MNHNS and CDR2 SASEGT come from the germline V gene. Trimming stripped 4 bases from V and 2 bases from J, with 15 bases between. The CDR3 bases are TGTGCCAGCAGTGCTCCTTGGAGGGAGACCTACGAGCAGTACTTC. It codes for CASSAPWRETYEQYF.

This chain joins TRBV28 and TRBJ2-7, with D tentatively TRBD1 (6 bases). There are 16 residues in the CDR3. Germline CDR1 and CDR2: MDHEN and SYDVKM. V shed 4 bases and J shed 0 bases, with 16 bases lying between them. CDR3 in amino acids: CASSSRLTGYSYEQYF. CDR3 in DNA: TGTGCCAGCAGTTCTCGTCTGACAGGATACTCCTACGAGCAGTACTTC.

CDR3 sequence: CASSLGLAGSTSRNEQFF. CDR3 coding DNA: TGTGCCAGCAGTTTAGGTCTAGCGGGAAGTACAAGCAGGAATGAGCAGTTCTTC. The V gene is TRBV27, the J gene TRBJ2-1, with 9 bases that match TRBD2. This CDR3 is built from 18 residues. V lost 2 bases and J lost 7; bases outside the gene matches: 15. Germline V gene lookup returns CDR1 MNHEY and CDR2 SMNVEV (reference sequence).

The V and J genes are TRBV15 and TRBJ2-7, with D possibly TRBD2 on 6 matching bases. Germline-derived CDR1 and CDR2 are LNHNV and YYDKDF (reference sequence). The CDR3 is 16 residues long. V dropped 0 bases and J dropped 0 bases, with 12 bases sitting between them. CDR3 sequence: CATSRDAAGSSYEQYF. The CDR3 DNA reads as TGTGCCACCAGCAGAGACGCAGCGGGTAGCTCCTACGAGCAGTACTTC. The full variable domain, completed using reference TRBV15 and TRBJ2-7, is DAMVIQNPRYQVTQFGKPVTLSCSQTLNHNVMYWYQQKSSQAPKLLFHYYDKDFNNEADTPDNFQSRRPNTSFCFLDIRSPGLGDTAMYLCATSRDAAGSSYEQYFGPGTRLTVT.

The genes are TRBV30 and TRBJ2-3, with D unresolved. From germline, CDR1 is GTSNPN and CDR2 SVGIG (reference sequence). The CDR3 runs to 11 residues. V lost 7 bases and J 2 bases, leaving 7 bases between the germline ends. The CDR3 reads CASRLTDTQYF. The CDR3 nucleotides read TGTGCCTCCCGTCTCACAGATACGCAGTATTTT.

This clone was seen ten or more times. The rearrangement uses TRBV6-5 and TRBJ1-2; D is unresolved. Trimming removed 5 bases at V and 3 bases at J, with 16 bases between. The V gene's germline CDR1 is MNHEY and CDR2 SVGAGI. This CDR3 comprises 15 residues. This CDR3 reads CASSKDPRRYYGYTF. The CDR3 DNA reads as TGTGCCAGCAGTAAAGACCCACGGCGATACTATGGCTACACCTTC.

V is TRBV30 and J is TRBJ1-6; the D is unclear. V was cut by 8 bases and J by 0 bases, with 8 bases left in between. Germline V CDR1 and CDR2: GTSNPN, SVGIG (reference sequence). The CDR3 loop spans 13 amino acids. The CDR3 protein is CAGEDSYNSPLHF. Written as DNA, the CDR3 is TGTGCCGGGGAAGACTCCTATAATTCACCCCTCCACTTT. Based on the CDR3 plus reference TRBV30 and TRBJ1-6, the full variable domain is SQTIHQWPATLVQPVGSPLSLECTVEGTSNPNLYWYRQAAGRGLQLLFYSVGIGQISSEVPQNLSASRPQDRQFILSSKKLLLSDSGFYLCAGEDSYNSPLHFGNGTRLTVT.

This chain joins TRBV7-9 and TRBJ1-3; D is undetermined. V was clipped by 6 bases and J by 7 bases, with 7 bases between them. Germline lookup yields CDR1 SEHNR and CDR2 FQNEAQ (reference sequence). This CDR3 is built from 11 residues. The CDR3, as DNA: TGTGCCAGCAGGTTGAAGAACACCATATATTTT. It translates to CASRLKNTIYF. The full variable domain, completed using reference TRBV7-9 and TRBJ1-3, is DTGVSQNPRHKITKRGQNVTFRCDPISEHNRLYWYRQTLGQGPEFLTYFQNEAQLEKSRLLSDRFSAERPKGSFSTLEIQRTEQGDSAMYLCASRLKNTIYFGEGSWLTVV.

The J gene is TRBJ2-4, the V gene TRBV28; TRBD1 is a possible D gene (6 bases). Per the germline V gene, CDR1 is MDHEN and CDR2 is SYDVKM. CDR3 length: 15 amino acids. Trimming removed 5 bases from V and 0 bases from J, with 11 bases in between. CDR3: CASSLGQRAKNIQYF. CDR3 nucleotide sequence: TGTGCCAGCAGTCTCGGACAGAGAGCCAAAAACATTCAGTACTTC.

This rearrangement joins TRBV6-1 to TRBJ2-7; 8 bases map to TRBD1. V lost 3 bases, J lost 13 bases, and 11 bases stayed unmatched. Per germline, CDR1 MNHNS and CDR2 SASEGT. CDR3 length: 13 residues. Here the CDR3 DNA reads TGTGCCAGCAGTGACCCGGACAGGGTTTGGGTCTACTTC. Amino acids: CASSDPDRVWVYF.

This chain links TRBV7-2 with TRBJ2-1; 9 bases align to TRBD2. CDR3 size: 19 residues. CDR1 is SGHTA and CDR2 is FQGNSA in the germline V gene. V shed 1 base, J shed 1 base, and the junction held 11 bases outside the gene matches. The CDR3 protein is CASSLVVGSGRGSYNEQFF. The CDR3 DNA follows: TGTGCCAGCAGCTTAGTTGTTGGTAGCGGGAGAGGTTCCTACAATGAGCAGTTCTTC.

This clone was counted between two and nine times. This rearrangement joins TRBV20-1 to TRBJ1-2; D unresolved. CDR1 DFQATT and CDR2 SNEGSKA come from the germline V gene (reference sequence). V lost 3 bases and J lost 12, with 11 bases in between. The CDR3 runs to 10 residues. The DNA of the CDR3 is TGCAGTGCTAGGGGAGTGGGTGACACCTTC. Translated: CSARGVGDTF.

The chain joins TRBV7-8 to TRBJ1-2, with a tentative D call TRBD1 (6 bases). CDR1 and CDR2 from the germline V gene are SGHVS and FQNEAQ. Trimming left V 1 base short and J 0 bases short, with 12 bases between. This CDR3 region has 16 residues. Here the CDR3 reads CASSLVGGLANYGYTF. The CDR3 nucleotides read TGTGCCAGCAGCTTAGTAGGGGGTTTAGCTAACTATGGCTACACCTTC.

The CDR3 DNA reads TGTGCCAGCAGCCAGACCCCTGGCACTGAAGCTTTCTTT. As protein: CASSQTPGTEAFF. The genes are TRBV7-3 and TRBJ1-1; D ambiguous. The germline CDR1 and CDR2 sequences are SGHTA and FQGTGA. This CDR3 spans 13 amino acids. V was trimmed by 5 bases and J by 4 bases, leaving 11 bases between them.

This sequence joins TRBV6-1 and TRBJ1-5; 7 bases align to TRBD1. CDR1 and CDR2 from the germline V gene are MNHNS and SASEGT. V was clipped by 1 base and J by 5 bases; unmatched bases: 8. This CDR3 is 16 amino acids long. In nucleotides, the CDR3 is TGTGCCAGCAGTGAAGTAAGGGTAGGGGGCTATCAGCCCCAGCATTTT. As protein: CASSEVRVGGYQPQHF.

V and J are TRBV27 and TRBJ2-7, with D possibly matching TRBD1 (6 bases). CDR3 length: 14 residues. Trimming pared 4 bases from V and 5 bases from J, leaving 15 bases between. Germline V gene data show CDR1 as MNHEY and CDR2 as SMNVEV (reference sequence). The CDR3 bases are TGTGCCAGCAGTTGGGGCAGGGGCTGGGACGAGCAGTACTTC. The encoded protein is CASSWGRGWDEQYF.

CDR3 residues: CSAPVGGGSTDTQYF. CDR3 in DNA: TGCAGCGCCCCTGTCGGAGGAGGTTCCACAGATACGCAGTATTTT. J is TRBJ2-3 and V is TRBV29-1; TRBD2 might be the D (5 bases). Germline lookup yields CDR1 SQVTM and CDR2 ANQGSEA. Trimming pared 7 bases from V and 2 bases from J, leaving 19 bases between. CDR3 length: 15 amino acids.

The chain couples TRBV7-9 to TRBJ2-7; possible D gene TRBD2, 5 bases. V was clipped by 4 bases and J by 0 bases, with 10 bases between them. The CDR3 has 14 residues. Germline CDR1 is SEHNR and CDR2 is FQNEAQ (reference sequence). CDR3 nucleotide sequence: TGTGCCAGCAGCTACCTCGGGAACTCCTACGAGCAGTACTTC. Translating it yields CASSYLGNSYEQYF.

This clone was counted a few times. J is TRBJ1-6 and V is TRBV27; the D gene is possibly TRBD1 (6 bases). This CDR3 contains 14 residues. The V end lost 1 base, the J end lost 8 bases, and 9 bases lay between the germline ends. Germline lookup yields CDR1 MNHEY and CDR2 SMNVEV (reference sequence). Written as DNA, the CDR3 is TGTGCCAGCAGTTTATTCACAGGGCATTCACCCCTCCACTTT. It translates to CASSLFTGHSPLHF.

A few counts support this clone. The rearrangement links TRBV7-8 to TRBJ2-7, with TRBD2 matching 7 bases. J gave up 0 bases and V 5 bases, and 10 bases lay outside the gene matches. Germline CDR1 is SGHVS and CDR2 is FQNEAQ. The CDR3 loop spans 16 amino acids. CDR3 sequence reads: CASSRGGGGSSYEQYF. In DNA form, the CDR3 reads TGTGCCAGCAGCCGGGGCGGCGGGGGTAGCTCCTACGAGCAGTACTTC.

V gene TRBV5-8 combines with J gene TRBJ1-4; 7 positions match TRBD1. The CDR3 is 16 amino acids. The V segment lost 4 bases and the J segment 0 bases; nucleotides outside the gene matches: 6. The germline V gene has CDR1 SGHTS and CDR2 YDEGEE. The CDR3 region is CASSIWTGATNEKLFF. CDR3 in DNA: TGTGCCAGCAGCATCTGGACAGGTGCAACTAATGAAAAACTGTTTTTT.